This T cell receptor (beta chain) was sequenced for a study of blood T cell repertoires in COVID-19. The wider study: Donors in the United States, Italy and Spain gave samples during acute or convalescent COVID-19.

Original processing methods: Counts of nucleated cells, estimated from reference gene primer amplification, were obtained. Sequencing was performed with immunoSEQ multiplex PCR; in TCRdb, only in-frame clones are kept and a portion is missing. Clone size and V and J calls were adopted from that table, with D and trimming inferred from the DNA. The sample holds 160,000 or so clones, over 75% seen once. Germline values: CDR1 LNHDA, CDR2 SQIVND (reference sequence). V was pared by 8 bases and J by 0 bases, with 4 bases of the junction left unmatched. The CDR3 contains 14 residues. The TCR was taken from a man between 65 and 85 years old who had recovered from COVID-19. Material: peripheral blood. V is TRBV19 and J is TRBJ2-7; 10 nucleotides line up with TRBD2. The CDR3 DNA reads TGTGCCAGTGGGACTAGCGAAAGCTCCTACGAGCAGTACTTC. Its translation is CASGTSESSYEQYF.